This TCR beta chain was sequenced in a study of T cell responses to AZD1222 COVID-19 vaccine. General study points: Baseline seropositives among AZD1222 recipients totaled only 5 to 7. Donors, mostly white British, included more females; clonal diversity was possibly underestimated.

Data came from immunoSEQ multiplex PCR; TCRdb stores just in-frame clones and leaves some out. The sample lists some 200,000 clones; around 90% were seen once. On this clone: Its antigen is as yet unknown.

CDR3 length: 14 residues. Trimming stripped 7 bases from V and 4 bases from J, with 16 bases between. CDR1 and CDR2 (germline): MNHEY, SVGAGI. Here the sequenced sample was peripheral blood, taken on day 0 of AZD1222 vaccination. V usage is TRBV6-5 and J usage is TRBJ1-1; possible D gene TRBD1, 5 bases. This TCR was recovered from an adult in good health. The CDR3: CASNFNPGATEAFF. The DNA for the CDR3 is TGTGCCAGCAACTTTAACCCCGGGGCCACTGAAGCTTTCTTT.